This is a list of T cell receptor beta chains from one sample in a study of OX40 agonist ivuxolimab in advanced cancers. Generated by immunoSEQ multiplex PCR, the TCRdb table keeps only in-frame clones and is missing some. Among tens of thousands of clones listed, more than 75% were seen once. The specimen comprised CD4+ or CD8+ T cells sorted from blood, sampled in a trial of the OX40 agonist ivuxolimab. These receptors all come from an adult with an advanced solid tumor such as melanoma, head and neck, liver or kidney cancer. CDR3s include the opening cysteine and the closing phenylalanine or tryptophan. D genes are given only for firm matches. Rows may omit the clone size; those that give it use once, few, many or a size class.

CDR3nt | CDR3aa | j_gene | v_gene | abundance | d_gene
TGTGCCAGCAGCTCCCAACCCGGGGCTAGGGATACGCAGTATTTT | CASSSQPGARDTQYF | TRBJ2-3 | TRBV7-6 | NA | NA
TGTGCCAGCAGCTTACAGCGACTAGCGGGAGGAGTTGCCATCGAGCAGTACTTC | CASSLQRLAGGVAIEQYF | TRBJ2-7 | TRBV7-6 | NA | TRBD2
TGCGCCAGCAGTTTCCAGGGAGAGACCCAGTACTTC | CASSFQGETQYF | TRBJ2-5 | TRBV25-1 | NA | NA
TGTGCCAGCAGCTCCCTAGTTGGCAGGGCTTCAGAGACCCAGTACTTC | CASSSLVGRASETQYF | TRBJ2-5 | TRBV5-5 | once | NA
TGTGCCAGCAGGAGGGTCGGGGCCGGAGATACGCAGTATTTT | CASRRVGAGDTQYF | TRBJ2-3 | TRBV28 | NA | NA
TGTGCCAGCAGCGAACTACCGGGACAGGGGAGTATTGAGCAGTTCTTC | CASSELPGQGSIEQFF | TRBJ2-1 | TRBV9 | NA | TRBD1
TGTGCCTGGAGTCAGGGACTGAAATACGGCTACACCTTC | CAWSQGLKYGYTF | TRBJ1-2 | TRBV30 | NA | NA
TGTGCCAGCAGTTTCGGGCAGGGGGCCGGGGAGCTGTTTTTT | CASSFGQGAGELFF | TRBJ2-2 | TRBV2 | NA | TRBD1
TGCGCCAGCAGCTTGTGGAGGGGAGAGACCCAGTACTTC | CASSLWRGETQYF | TRBJ2-5 | TRBV5-1 | many | NA
TGTGCCAGCAGCTTAGCGGGAGGGCGGTACGAGCAGTACTTC | CASSLAGGRYEQYF | TRBJ2-7 | TRBV13 | once | TRBD2
TGTGCCAGCTCAATCAGCGGGAGAGGAGATGAGCAGTTCTTC | CASSISGRGDEQFF | TRBJ2-1 | TRBV2 | NA | TRBD2
TGTGCCAGCAGCCAAGGACAGTACCGCACAGATACGCAGTATTTT | CASSQGQYRTDTQYF | TRBJ2-3 | TRBV5-4 | NA | NA
TGTGCCAGTAGTATTCAGGGTTCCGGCTACAATGAGCAGTTCTTC | CASSIQGSGYNEQFF | TRBJ2-1 | TRBV19 | NA | NA
TGTGCCTGGAGTGGGGATACAGGGTCGGAGCAGTTCTTC | CAWSGDTGSEQFF | TRBJ2-1 | TRBV30 | NA | NA
TGCGCCAGCAGCTTAAAGCCGCAGGCGGGCACTGAAGCTTTCTTT | CASSLKPQAGTEAFF | TRBJ1-1 | TRBV5-1 | NA | NA
TGTGCCAGCAGTTTGCGGGTGGGGAGGGAACCGTACGAGCAGTACTTC | CASSLRVGREPYEQYF | TRBJ2-7 | TRBV28 | NA | TRBD2
TGTGCCAGCAGCCCCGACGGCGGGAGTGAAAAACTGTTTTTT | CASSPDGGSEKLFF | TRBJ1-4 | TRBV9 | NA | NA
TGTGCCAGCAGTTTGGGAGAACTAACCGAGCAGTACTTC | CASSLGELTEQYF | TRBJ2-7 | TRBV28 | NA | NA
TGTGCCAGCATACTAGACAGCTCCTACAATGAGCAGTTCTTC | CASILDSSYNEQFF | TRBJ2-1 | TRBV7-8 | medium-sized | NA
TGCGCCAGCAGCCAAGTTGCTAGCGGCCGCACAGATACGCAGTATTTT | CASSQVASGRTDTQYF | TRBJ2-3 | TRBV4-1 | NA | TRBD2
TGTGCCAGCAGTGTCACACCGGGACAGTCCACCTACGAGCAGTACTTC | CASSVTPGQSTYEQYF | TRBJ2-7 | TRBV2 | NA | TRBD1
TGTGCCACCCTCGGGGGGAGTCCCTACGAGCAGTACTTC | CATLGGSPYEQYF | TRBJ2-7 | TRBV7-9 | once | TRBD2
TGTGCCTTCAGGGGACCTTGGAATGAGCAGTTCTTC | CAFRGPWNEQFF | TRBJ2-1 | TRBV30 | NA | NA
TGTGCCAGTAGTACACATGGACAGGGGGAAAACACCGGGGAGCTGTTTTTT | CASSTHGQGENTGELFF | TRBJ2-2 | TRBV19 | NA | TRBD1
TGTGCCAGCAGCTTAGGGACCCGCAGTGAAGCTTTCTTT | CASSLGTRSEAFF | TRBJ1-1 | TRBV7-9 | NA | NA